A single T cell receptor (beta chain) is shown here with its context. Germline values: CDR1 SGHRS, CDR2 YFSETQ. Trimming pared 6 bases from V and 0 bases from J, leaving 7 bases between. The CDR3 has 13 amino acids. The data derive from a study of blood T cell repertoires in COVID-19. In the study overall: There were acute and convalescent COVID-19 samples, and they came from the United States, Italy and Spain. Sample material is recorded as cDNA or gDNA derived from T cells, B-cell-depleted T cells, or PBMCs.

Original data processing: It was from reference gene primer amplification that nucleated cell counts were estimated. Using immunoSEQ multiplex PCR, the repertoire was profiled, and TCRdb retains in-frame clones only, with some absent. V and J calls and clone size follow that table, whereas D and trimming were derived from the DNA. The sample has around 110,000 clones, less than 85% seen once. The receptor was isolated from a man between 25 and 39 years old with acute or convalescent COVID-19. This sequence joins TRBV5-1 and TRBJ1-3, with a tentative D call TRBD1 (5 bases). Source material: peripheral blood. This CDR3 reads CASTDTSGNTIYF. The CDR3 DNA reads as TGCGCCAGCACGGACACCTCTGGAAACACCATATATTTT.